This T cell receptor (beta chain) stems from a study of T cells after yellow fever vaccination. The table lists this clonotype with many counts. Each CDR3 protein gets one entry after TCRdb re-called the 5' RACE reads with MiXCR. This sample carries about 340,000 distinct CDR3 sequences, 8.7% of them seen once, and the ten largest clones take roughly 18%. The trim removed 3 bases at V and 1 base at J, leaving 8 bases unmatched. CDR3 size: 15 residues. The V gene's germline CDR1 is DFQATT and CDR2 SNEGSKA (reference sequence). Material: PBMCs, obtained on the day of the first yellow fever vaccination. This sequence was found in a man between 18 and 35 years old who received the YFV17D yellow fever vaccine. The V gene is TRBV20-1, the J gene TRBJ2-5; 7 positions match TRBD2. CDR3 protein: CSASILAVLQETQYF. CDR3 in DNA: TGCAGTGCTAGCATCCTAGCGGTACTCCAAGAGACCCAGTACTTC.